The rows below give T cell receptor beta chains drawn from one sample of a study of cytomegalovirus exposure and HLA in healthy donors. Only in-frame clones appear in the TCRdb table, and some are missing; sequencing was by immunoSEQ multiplex PCR. The table includes 50,000 to 60,000 clones, approximately 70% detected once. Specimen: PBMCs. The receptors come from a man younger than 30 in good health and CMV-seronegative. Each CDR3 is given with its conserved first and last residue. D genes are given only for firm matches. Some rows have no size entry. The others give once, few or many, or a class for an expanded clone.

j_call | v_call | clone_size | d_call | cdr3_nt | cdr3_aa
TRBJ2-5 | TRBV28 | NA | TRBD2 | TGTGCCAGTATACTAGCGGGAAAGGAGACCCAGTACTTC | CASILAGKETQYF
TRBJ1-1 | TRBV18 | NA | TRBD1 | TGTGCCAGCTCACCATCCGGGACAGGGGTAACTGAAGCTTTCTTT | CASSPSGTGVTEAFF
TRBJ2-3 | TRBV6-1 | few | NA | TGTGCCAGCAGTCCCCCCGTACGGAGCACAGATACGCAGTATTTT | CASSPPVRSTDTQYF
TRBJ2-1 | TRBV29-1 | NA | TRBD2 | TGCAGCGTTGATGAGGGACTAGCCCTCCCCTCCTACAATGAGCAGTTCTTC | CSVDEGLALPSYNEQFF
TRBJ2-2 | TRBV29-1 | NA | NA | TGCAGCGTTGGGGGCGGGGTGAACACCGGGGAGCTGTTTTTT | CSVGGGVNTGELFF
TRBJ2-7 | TRBV6-6 | NA | NA | TGTGCCAGCAGTTACCGTAGATGGAGGGCCACCTACGAGCAGTACTTC | CASSYRRWRATYEQYF
TRBJ2-1 | TRBV2 | few | NA | TGTGCCAGCAGTGGTATCGAGGGCTCCTACAATGAGCAGTTCTTC | CASSGIEGSYNEQFF
TRBJ2-3 | TRBV7-8 | few | NA | TGTGCCAGCAGCCCCACAGGGATCACAGATACGCAGTATTTT | CASSPTGITDTQYF
TRBJ2-1 | TRBV2 | NA | NA | TGTGCCAGCAGAATGGGGGGCTACAATGAGCAGTTCTTC | CASRMGGYNEQFF
TRBJ1-1 | TRBV2 | NA | NA | TGTGCCAGCCGCGGGGTTGAAGCTTTCTTT | CASRGVEAFF
TRBJ1-2 | TRBV27 | NA | TRBD1 | TGTGCCAGCAGTTCTGGACAGGGACTTTTCTCCACCTTC | CASSSGQGLFSTF
TRBJ2-6 | TRBV4-3 | NA | NA | TGCGCCAGCAGCCAAACCCTTAGCGGTCGGGCCAACGTCCTGACTTTC | CASSQTLSGRANVLTF
TRBJ2-5 | TRBV7-6 | once | TRBD2 | TGTGCCAGCAGCCCCGGGACTACACAGCGCGAGACCCAGTACTTC | CASSPGTTQRETQYF
TRBJ1-1 | TRBV20-1 | NA | NA | TGCAGTGCTAGCATGAACACTGAAGCTTTCTTT | CSASMNTEAFF
TRBJ1-5 | TRBV21-1 | NA | NA | TGTGCCAGCAGCGGAGACAGGGCTCAGCCCCAGCATTTT | CASSGDRAQPQHF
TRBJ2-3 | TRBV28 | NA | NA | TGTGCCAGCAGTGTAGAAGATACGCAGTATTTT | CASSVEDTQYF
TRBJ1-2 | TRBV11-2 | NA | NA | TGTGCCAGCAGCTTAAACTCAGGGTTGACTTATGGCTACACCTTC | CASSLNSGLTYGYTF
TRBJ1-5 | TRBV15 | NA | NA | TGTGCCACCAGCAGCCGGGACACCAGGGGTCAGCCCCAGCATTTT | CATSSRDTRGQPQHF
TRBJ2-1 | TRBV30 | NA | NA | TGTGCTCGAGTTTCGAGCTCCTACAATGAGCAGTTCTTC | CARVSSSYNEQFF
TRBJ1-2 | TRBV25-1 | NA | TRBD1 | TGTGCCAGCAGGGACCCCTTCTCAGGGGGCAACTATGGCTACACCTTC | CASRDPFSGGNYGYTF
TRBJ1-1 | TRBV5-1 | NA | TRBD1 | TGCGCCAGCAGCCCAGGGGGGACAGTCCCTGAAGCTTTCTTT | CASSPGGTVPEAFF
TRBJ2-7 | TRBV4-2 | NA | TRBD2 | TGTGCCAGCAGCCAAGATAGTTCGGCGGGAGAGTTGTTCTACGAGCAGTACTTC | CASSQDSSAGELFYEQYF
TRBJ1-1 | TRBV28 | NA | NA | TGTGCCAGCAGTTTTCCCGGCAGGGCTCCTGAAGCTTTCTTT | CASSFPGRAPEAFF
TRBJ2-6 | TRBV29-1 | NA | TRBD1 | TGCAGCGTTCAAGAGCAGGGGGCGCTACTATTTGGGGCCAACGTCCTGACTTTC | CSVQEQGALLFGANVLTF
TRBJ2-4 | TRBV6-6 | few | TRBD1 | TGTGCCAGCAGTTTACAGGGGCCAAGGGCCAAAAACATTCAGTACTTC | CASSLQGPRAKNIQYF
TRBJ2-3 | TRBV7-9 | NA | TRBD2 | TGTGCCAGCAGCTTAACTAGCGGGAGCCCCGACACGCAGTATTTT | CASSLTSGSPDTQYF